These 3 T cell receptor beta chains were sequenced from one sample in a study of control samples from healthy donors and cancer patients. TCRdb's table, derived via immunoSEQ multiplex PCR, lists solely in-frame clones and lacks some. The data contain about 49,000 clones, 70% to 90% of them singletons. Sample: PBMCs. These TCRs come from a woman in her forties or fifties with lung cancer.

The chain recombines TRBV18 with TRBJ2-7; 9 bases align to TRBD1. Per germline, CDR1 KGHSH and CDR2 LQKENI. This CDR3 has 14 residues. Trimming cost V 4 bases and J 3 bases; bases outside gene matches: 4. CDR3 DNA sequence: TGTGCCAGCTCACAAGGGACAGGGATCTACGAGCAGTACTTC. Translated: CASSQGTGIYEQYF.

The V call is TRBV29-1, the J call TRBJ2-5; D is ambiguous. The CDR3 extends over 15 amino acids. The ends were cut back, 5 bases at V and 0 bases at J, with 16 bases in the middle. Per germline, CDR1 SQVTM and CDR2 ANQGSEA. This chain's CDR3 is CSVSQGRVYQETQYF. CDR3 DNA sequence: TGCAGCGTTTCACAAGGACGGGTATACCAAGAGACCCAGTACTTC.

A few counts support this clone. The J gene is TRBJ1-2, the V gene TRBV4-1; TRBD1 might be the D (6 bases). Germline lookup yields CDR1 MGHRA and CDR2 YSYEKL. The CDR3 has 16 amino acids. Trimming removed 4 bases from V and 0 bases from J, with 15 bases in between. The DNA for the CDR3 is TGCGCCAGCAGCCTCCGGACAGCGAGTCCTAACTATGGCTACACCTTC. As protein: CASSLRTASPNYGYTF.